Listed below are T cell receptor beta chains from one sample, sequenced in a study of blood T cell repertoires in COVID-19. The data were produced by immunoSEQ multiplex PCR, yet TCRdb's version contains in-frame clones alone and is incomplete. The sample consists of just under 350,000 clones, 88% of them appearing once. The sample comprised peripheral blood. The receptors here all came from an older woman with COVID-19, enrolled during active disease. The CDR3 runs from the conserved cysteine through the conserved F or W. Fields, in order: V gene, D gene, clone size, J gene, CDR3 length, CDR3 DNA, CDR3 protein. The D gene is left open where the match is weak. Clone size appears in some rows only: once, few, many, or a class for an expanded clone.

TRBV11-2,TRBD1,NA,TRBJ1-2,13,TGTGCCAGCAGCTCGGGACAGCTCTATGGCTACACCTTC,CASSSGQLYGYTF
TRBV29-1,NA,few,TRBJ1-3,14,TGCAGCGGACGGTTGGGGGGGCGTAGAAACACCATATATTTT,CSGRLGGRRNTIYF
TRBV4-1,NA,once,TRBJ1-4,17,TGCGCCAGCAGCCCAAACCCCGCAGGAGGGACTAATGAAAAACTGTTTTTT,CASSPNPAGGTNEKLFF
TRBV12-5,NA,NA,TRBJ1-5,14,TGTGCTAGTGTCCCGTCGGGGAGCAATCAGCCCCAGCATTTT,CASVPSGSNQPQHF
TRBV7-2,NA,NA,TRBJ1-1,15,TGTGCCAGCAGCTTCGGACAGCTCCGGGACACTGAAGCTTTCTTT,CASSFGQLRDTEAFF
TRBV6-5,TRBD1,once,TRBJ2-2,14,TGTGCCAGCAGCCCGAGACAGGGCACCGGGGAGCTGTTTTTT,CASSPRQGTGELFF
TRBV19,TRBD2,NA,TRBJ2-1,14,TGTGCCAGTTTCAGCGGGGGCTTCTACAATGAGCAGTTCTTC,CASFSGGFYNEQFF
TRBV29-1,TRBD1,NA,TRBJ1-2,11,TGCAGCGTCGGGGACAGCTATGGCTACACCTTC,CSVGDSYGYTF
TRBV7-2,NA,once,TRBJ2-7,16,TGTGCCAGCAGCTTAGCGGGGGGGCGCCACAACTACGAGCAGTACTTC,CASSLAGGRHNYEQYF
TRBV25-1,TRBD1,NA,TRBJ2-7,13,TGTGCCAGCAGACGACAGGGAATCTACGAGCAGTACTTC,CASRRQGIYEQYF